Shown below are 6 T cell receptor beta chains from a single sample sequenced in a study of blood T cells in healthy people across ages. Primers used in a second PCR of about 7 to 12 cycles were a sample-barcoded 5' primer and a J-beta primer mix. From the 5' RACE reads, TCRdb called clonotypes with MiXCR, one entry per CDR3 protein. This table holds just under 900,000 distinct CDR3 sequences, roughly 26% found once. The sequenced sample consisted of blood. The receptors were gathered from a woman older than 75 in good health.

This clonotype was seen ten or more times. The chain's CDR3 is CASSLSPGELFF. The CDR3 DNA reads as TGTGCCAGCAGTCTTTCCCCGGGGGAGCTGTTTTTT. The V and J genes are TRBV12-3 or TRBV12-4 and TRBJ2-2, with D uncertain. The CDR3 runs to 12 residues. Trimming removed 5 bases at V and 8 bases at J, with 9 bases between.

This clonotype was seen only a few times. The chain recombines TRBV6-1 with TRBJ1-1; 8 nucleotides line up with TRBD1. V lost 6 bases, J lost 1 base, and 13 bases stayed unmatched. The CDR3 runs 17 residues. The V gene's germline CDR1 is MNHNS and CDR2 SASEGT. Here the CDR3 reads CASSSRSRGRTNTEAFF. The DNA of the CDR3 is TGTGCCAGCAGCTCCCGCAGCAGGGGGCGAACGAACACTGAAGCTTTCTTT.

The CDR3 region is CASSLGLTSGGPRNEQFF. The CDR3 nucleotides read TGTGCCAGCAGCTTGGGCCTGACTAGCGGGGGGCCACGCAATGAGCAGTTCTTC. V gene TRBV5-4 combines with J gene TRBJ2-1; 13 bases fit TRBD2. The V gene's germline CDR1 is SGHNT and CDR2 YYREEE (reference sequence). The length of the CDR3 is 18 residues. The ends lost 0 bases at V and 6 bases at J; junction bases unmatched: 9.

Comments on this clonotype: At one end the junction does not follow the germline gene, possibly because of a read error. The chain has TRBV12-3 or TRBV12-4 and TRBJ2-1, with D possibly TRBD2 on 5 matching bases. The CDR3 sequence is 15 residues long. The CDR3 protein is CASSPGLLSYNEQYF. The CDR3 nucleotides read TGTGCCAGCAGCCCCGGACTTCTTAGTTACAATGAGCAGTATTTC.

CDR3 amino acids: CASSDDEKLFF. CDR3 DNA: TGTGCCAGCAGTGATGATGAAAAACTGTTTTTT. This chain links TRBV12-3 or TRBV12-4 with TRBJ1-4; D not certain. V lost 5 bases, J lost 6 bases, and 4 bases lay in between. This CDR3 has 11 residues.

This clonotype was observed once. One end of the junction varies from germline; a read error may be responsible. The genes are TRBV9 and TRBJ1-6, with D perhaps TRBD1 (6 bases). The CDR3 runs 13 residues. CDR1 is SGDLS and CDR2 is YYNGEE in the germline V gene. CDR3 DNA: TGTGCCAGCAGCGCCGGACAGAATTCACCCCCCCACTTT. This codes for CASSAGQNSPPHF.